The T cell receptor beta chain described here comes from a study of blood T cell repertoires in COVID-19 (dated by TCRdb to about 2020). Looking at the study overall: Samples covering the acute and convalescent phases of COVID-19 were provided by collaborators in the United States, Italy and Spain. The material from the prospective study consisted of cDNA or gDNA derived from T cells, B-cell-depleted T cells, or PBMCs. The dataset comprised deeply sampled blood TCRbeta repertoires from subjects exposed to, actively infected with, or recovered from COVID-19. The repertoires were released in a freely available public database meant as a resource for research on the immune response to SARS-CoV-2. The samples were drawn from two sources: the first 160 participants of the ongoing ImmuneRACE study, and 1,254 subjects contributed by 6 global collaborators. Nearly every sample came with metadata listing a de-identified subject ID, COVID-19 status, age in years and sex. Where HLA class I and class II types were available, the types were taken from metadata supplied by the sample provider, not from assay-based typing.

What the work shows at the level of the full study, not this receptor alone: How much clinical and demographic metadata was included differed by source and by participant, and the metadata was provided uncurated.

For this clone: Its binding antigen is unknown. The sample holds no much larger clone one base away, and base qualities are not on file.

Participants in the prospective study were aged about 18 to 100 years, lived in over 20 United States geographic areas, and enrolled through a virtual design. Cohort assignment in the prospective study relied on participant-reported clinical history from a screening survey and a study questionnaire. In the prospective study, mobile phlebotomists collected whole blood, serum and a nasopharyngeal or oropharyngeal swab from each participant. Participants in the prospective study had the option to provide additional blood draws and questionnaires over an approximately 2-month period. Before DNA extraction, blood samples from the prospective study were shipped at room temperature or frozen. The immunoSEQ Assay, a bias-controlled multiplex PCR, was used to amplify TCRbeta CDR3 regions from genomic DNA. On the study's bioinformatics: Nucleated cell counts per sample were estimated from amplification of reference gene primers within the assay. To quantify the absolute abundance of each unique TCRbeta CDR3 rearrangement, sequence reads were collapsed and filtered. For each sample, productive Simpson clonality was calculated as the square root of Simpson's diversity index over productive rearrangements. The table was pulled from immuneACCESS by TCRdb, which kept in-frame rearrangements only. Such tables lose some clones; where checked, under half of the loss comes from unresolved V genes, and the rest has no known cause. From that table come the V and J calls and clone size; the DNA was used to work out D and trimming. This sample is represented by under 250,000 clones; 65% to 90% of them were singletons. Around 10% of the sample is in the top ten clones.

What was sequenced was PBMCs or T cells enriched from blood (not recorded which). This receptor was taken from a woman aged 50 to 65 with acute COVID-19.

The sequenced DNA is TGCGCCAGCAGCCAGGGTGCACAGGGGATTAATGAAAAACTGTTTTTT. It translates to CASSQGAQGINEKLFF. Here the chain combines TRBV4-3 and TRBJ1-4; 7 middle bases align to TRBD1. The CDR3 runs 16 residues from the cysteine to the phenylalanine. Solely the CDR3 DNA is kept, with 48 bases framed from the first base. CDR1 and CDR2 are read off the germline V gene as LGHNA and YSLEER. After removal of 3 bases from V and 4 bases from J, the junction retains 8 bases not matched to a gene.